These 17 T cell receptor beta chains originate from one sample sequenced in a study of T-cell reconstitution after alpha-beta-depleted transplantation in children. Preparation of the TCRbeta library involved a method that used unique molecular identifiers. TCRdb reprocessed the PCR reads with MiXCR, giving one entry per CDR3 protein. This table has 100,000 or so distinct CDR3 sequences, about 6.8% appearing once. Material: PBMCs, obtained before TCRalphabeta/CD19-depleted stem cell transplant. The receptors shown here come from a boy between 2 and 15 years old with acute lymphoblastic leukemia, due to receive a stem cell transplant.

The sample holds a few counts of this clonotype. V is TRBV27 and J is TRBJ1-6; D is possibly TRBD1 (5 bases). V dropped 5 bases and J dropped 4 bases, with 6 bases sitting between them. Per the germline V gene, CDR1 is MNHEY and CDR2 is SMNVEV (reference sequence). The CDR3 is 13 residues long. The CDR3 nucleotides read TGTGCCAGCAGTGGGGGATATAATTCACCCCTCCACTTT. This translates into CASSGGYNSPLHF.

This clonotype was counted at least ten times. The rearrangement links TRBV4-1 to TRBJ1-5; a weak D match, TRBD1 (6 bases). V was trimmed by 0 bases and J by 5 bases, leaving 11 bases between them. The CDR3 has 15 residues. Looked up from germline, CDR1 is MGHRA and CDR2 is YSYEKL. The CDR3 is CASSQDGGQDQPQHF. CDR3 DNA: TGCGCCAGCAGCCAAGATGGGGGGCAGGATCAGCCCCAGCATTTT.

The chain joins TRBV15 to TRBJ2-1; 9 bases fit TRBD2. The CDR3 contains 13 residues. V gave up 9 bases and J gave up 3 bases; unmatched junction bases: 3. The germline V gene has CDR1 LNHNV and CDR2 YYDKDF (reference sequence). The CDR3 protein is CATRLAVYNEQFF. The DNA of the CDR3 is TGTGCCACTCGACTAGCGGTCTACAATGAGCAGTTCTTC.

This clonotype came up many times. The chain carries TRBV20-1 and TRBJ2-7; no firm D call. Germline V gene data show CDR1 as DFQATT and CDR2 as SNEGSKA (reference sequence). The V end was cut by 0 bases, the J end by 2 bases, with 8 bases between. This CDR3 contains 13 residues. The CDR3 DNA sequence: TGCAGTGCTAGAGACCAAGAACCCTACGAGCAGTACTTC. It yields the protein CSARDQEPYEQYF.

J is TRBJ2-3 and V is TRBV10-3, with a tentative D call TRBD1 (6 bases). Trimming cost V 6 bases and J 0 bases, with 10 bases left between them. The germline V gene has CDR1 ENHRY and CDR2 SYGVKD. The CDR3 runs to 14 residues. The CDR3: CAIRTGTSTDTQYF. CDR3 in DNA: TGTGCCATCAGGACAGGCACAAGCACAGATACGCAGTATTTT.

CDR3 region: CASSSTIPLLDTGELFF. DNA for the CDR3: TGTGCCAGCAGCTCAACGATCCCCCTTCTGGACACCGGGGAGCTGTTTTTT. The chain uses TRBV7-9 and TRBJ2-2; D gene uncertain. The V and J ends lost 4 bases and 3 bases respectively, with 18 bases between them. CDR1 is SEHNR, CDR2 FQNEAQ, per germline (reference sequence). The CDR3 is 17 amino acids. Full variable domain (missing parts from reference TRBV7-9 and TRBJ2-2): DTGVSQNPRHKITKRGQNVTFRCDPISEHNRLYWYRQTLGQGPEFLTYFQNEAQLEKSRLLSDRFSAERPKGSFSTLEIQRTEQGDSAMYLCASSSTIPLLDTGELFFGEGSRLTVL.

This clonotype was recorded many times. J is TRBJ1-6 and V is TRBV27, with D maybe TRBD1 (5 bases). Germline assignment: CDR1 MNHEY and CDR2 SMNVEV (reference sequence). V was cut by 3 bases and J by 8 bases, with 11 bases left in between. This CDR3 has 14 residues. The CDR3 here is CASSFQGEDSPLHF. As DNA, the CDR3 is TGTGCCAGCAGTTTTCAGGGTGAGGATTCACCCCTCCACTTT.

This rearrangement joins TRBV7-6 to TRBJ1-3; TRBD1 is a possible D gene (5 bases). V shed 0 bases and J shed 2 bases, with 8 bases lying between them. From germline, CDR1 is SGHVS and CDR2 FNYEAQ. There are 15 residues in the CDR3. This CDR3 is CASSLAAGAGNTIYF. Written as DNA, the CDR3 is TGTGCCAGCAGCTTAGCCGCGGGGGCTGGAAACACCATATATTTT. The whole variable domain, filled in from reference TRBV7-6 and TRBJ1-3, reads GAGVSQSPRYKVTKRGQDVALRCDPISGHVSLYWYRQALGQGPEFLTYFNYEAQQDKSGLPNDRFSAERPEGSISTLTIQRTEQRDSAMYRCASSLAAGAGNTIYFGEGSWLTVV.

In DNA, the CDR3 is TGCAGTGCGGCTGGACAGAGGAACACTGAAGCTTTCTTT. Its protein product is CSAAGQRNTEAFF. This chain joins TRBV20-1 and TRBJ1-1; D possibly corresponds to TRBD1 (6 bases). The CDR3 loop spans 13 amino acids. Germline CDR1 DFQATT, CDR2 SNEGSKA (reference sequence). V gave up 6 bases and J gave up 1 base, with 12 bases separating them.

This clonotype was observed at least ten times. This chain connects TRBV20-1 to TRBJ1-3; weak D call: TRBD1 (6 bases). This CDR3 region has 12 residues. The V end was cut by 5 bases, the J end by 4 bases, with 9 bases between. Germline loops: CDR1 DFQATT, CDR2 SNEGSKA (reference sequence). The CDR3 is CSAFGQGNTIYF. DNA of the CDR3: TGCAGTGCTTTCGGACAGGGAAACACCATATATTTT.

In its sample, this clonotype was seen many times. Here the CDR3 reads CSVGPGVYEQYF. The CDR3, as DNA: TGCAGCGTTGGACCCGGGGTGTACGAGCAGTACTTC. The rearrangement links TRBV29-1 to TRBJ2-7; TRBD2 is a possible D gene (5 bases). This CDR3 is 12 amino acids long. Germline CDR1 reads SQVTM; CDR2 reads ANQGSEA. V was cut by 4 bases and J by 4 bases, with 11 bases left in between.

As concerns this clonotype: One end of the junction fails to match germline, which may point to a read error. The DNA of the CDR3 is TGCGTCAGCAGTGGGCGGGCAGTGACTAACTATGGCTACACCTTC. It codes for CVSSGRAVTNYGYTF. V gene TRBV10-1 combines with J gene TRBJ1-2; no definite D call. The germline V gene has CDR1 WNHNN and CDR2 SYGVQD (reference sequence). The CDR3 runs to 15 residues.

This clonotype came up many times. The CDR3, as DNA: TGTGCCACCAGTAAGACAGGGACCACCGGGGAGCTGTTTTTT. Its protein is CATSKTGTTGELFF. This rearrangement joins TRBV24-1 to TRBJ2-2; TRBD1 matches 7 bases. Trimming removed 6 bases from V and 4 bases from J; junction bases left unmatched: 4. Germline-derived CDR1 and CDR2 are KGHDR and SFDVKD. This CDR3 has 14 residues.

This clonotype showed up many times. The V gene is TRBV6-5, the J gene TRBJ2-7; tentative D call: TRBD1 (5 bases). In germline, CDR1 is MNHEY, CDR2 SVGAGI. The CDR3 runs 12 residues. With 6 bases removed from V and 2 bases from J, the gap between germline ends came to 8 bases. The CDR3 protein is CASRQGTYEQYF. The DNA of the CDR3 is TGTGCCAGCAGGCAGGGAACCTACGAGCAGTACTTC.

This clonotype has a handful of counts. The J gene is TRBJ1-3, the V gene TRBV12-3 or TRBV12-4; no clear D. The CDR3 covers 13 residues. Trimming stripped 1 base from V and 3 bases from J, with 4 bases between. CDR3 loop: CASSLVRGNTIYF. CDR3 nucleotides: TGTGCCAGCAGTTTAGTTCGTGGAAACACCATATATTTT.

This clonotype was counted at least ten times. The chain has TRBV6-1 and TRBJ2-7; D unclear. CDR1 and CDR2 (germline): MNHNS, SASEGT. The CDR3 runs 13 residues. Trimming cost V 9 bases and J 3 bases, with 15 bases left between them. Written as DNA, the CDR3 is TGTGCCAGTGAAAGCAGGATGAGCTACGAGCAGTACTTC. Translating it yields CASESRMSYEQYF.

This clonotype was seen ten or more times. The genes are TRBV7-2 and TRBJ2-5; TRBD1 agrees at 8 bases. Germline CDR1 and CDR2: SGHTA and FQGNSA. Losses at the gene ends were 5 bases for V and 6 bases for J; bases not matched to a gene: 8. The CDR3 covers 14 residues. In DNA, the CDR3 is TGTGCCAGCAGCCTCGGACAGGGTACGAAGACCCAGTACTTC. Residues: CASSLGQGTKTQYF.